This entry lists 10 T cell receptor beta chains sequenced from one sample in a study of blood T cell repertoires in COVID-19. Clones were read by immunoSEQ multiplex PCR, and TCRdb kept only the in-frame ones, dropping some. Of around 250,000 clones in the sample, approximately 85% were seen once. Sequencing was done on a sample of PBMCs or T cells enriched from blood (not recorded which). The receptors shown here come from a woman aged 50 to 60 who had recovered from COVID-19.

This chain uses TRBV25-1 with TRBJ1-3, with 7 bases fitting TRBD1. Germline V gene sequence: CDR1 MGHDK, CDR2 SYGVNS. CDR3 length equals 16 residues. J lost 0 bases, V lost 4 bases, and 6 bases had no gene match. CDR3 in amino acids: CASSGPGQLSGNTIYF. The CDR3 coding sequence is TGTGCCAGCAGTGGGCCGGGACAGCTCTCTGGAAACACCATATATTTT.

V is TRBV11-2 and J is TRBJ1-6; D gene unclear. Trimming pared 4 bases from V and 3 bases from J, leaving 7 bases between. The CDR3 spans 14 residues. Germline V lookup: CDR1 SGHAT, CDR2 FQNNGV. The CDR3 coding sequence is TGTGCCAGCAGCTACCGCGACTATAATTCACCCCTCCACTTT. Amino acids: CASSYRDYNSPLHF.

This rearrangement joins TRBV10-3 to TRBJ2-1; 7 positions match TRBD2. The germline CDR1 and CDR2 sequences are ENHRY and SYGVKD. The CDR3 consists of 16 residues. The junction had 4 bases not matched to a gene; V was cut back by 0 bases and J by 2 bases. CDR3 in amino acids: CAISESAGTTYNEQFF. The DNA for the CDR3 is TGTGCCATCAGTGAGTCCGCCGGGACTACCTACAATGAGCAGTTCTTC.

This chain uses TRBV6-5 with TRBJ1-4; D perhaps matches TRBD1 (5 bases). Germline V lookup: CDR1 MNHEY, CDR2 SVGAGI. The ends were cut back, 6 bases at V and 4 bases at J, with 12 bases in the middle. The CDR3 has 14 residues. CDR3 residues: CASRPGTYNEKLFF. Written as DNA, the CDR3 is TGTGCCAGCAGGCCCGGGACTTATAATGAAAAACTGTTTTTT.

The chain links TRBV6-5 to TRBJ2-7; 8 positions match TRBD1. This CDR3 is built from 14 residues. CDR1 and CDR2 from the germline V gene are MNHEY and SVGAGI. The V and J ends lost 7 bases and 5 bases, in that order; junction bases with no gene match: 10. CDR3 in DNA: TGTGCCAGCACCGGACAGGGAACGTTCGACGAGCAGTACTTC. It is translated as CASTGQGTFDEQYF.

V and J are TRBV9 and TRBJ2-3, with 11 bases lining up with TRBD1. J lost 5 bases, V lost 4 bases, and 6 bases had no gene match. Germline assignment: CDR1 SGDLS and CDR2 YYNGEE. This CDR3 region has 15 residues. The CDR3: CASSPGTGGRDTQYF. For the CDR3, the DNA is TGTGCCAGCAGCCCCGGGACAGGGGGTAGAGATACGCAGTATTTT.

The chain employs TRBV2 and TRBJ2-3, with 8 bases fitting TRBD2. The CDR3 has 15 amino acids. V lost 6 bases to trimming and J lost 2 bases; unmatched junction nucleotides: 7. CDR1 and CDR2 from the germline V gene are SNHLY and FYNNEI. The CDR3 loop is CASRVSGSTTDTQYF. The CDR3 nucleotides read TGTGCCAGCAGAGTAAGCGGGAGTACCACAGATACGCAGTATTTT.

The rearrangement links TRBV13 to TRBJ2-7; 10 nucleotides agree with TRBD2. Germline CDR1 and CDR2: PRHDT and FYEKMQ (reference sequence). The CDR3 contains 15 residues. V lost 0 bases to trimming and J lost 2 bases; unmatched junction nucleotides: 1. CDR3 in amino acids: CASSLGLAGAYEQYF. In DNA, the CDR3 is TGTGCCAGCAGCTTAGGGCTAGCGGGAGCCTACGAGCAGTACTTC.

This sequence joins TRBV11-1 and TRBJ2-7, with D perhaps matching TRBD2 (6 bases). There are 15 residues in the CDR3. Germline-derived CDR1 and CDR2 are SGHAT and FQDESV (reference sequence). V was pared by 5 bases and J by 5 bases, with 19 bases between. The CDR3 loop is CASSPNLRGIDEQYF. CDR3 bases: TGTGCCAGCAGCCCCAATCTCCGGGGGATCGACGAGCAGTACTTC.

The V gene is TRBV20-1, the J gene TRBJ2-7; perhaps TRBD2 as D (6 bases). With 3 bases removed from V and 3 bases from J, the gap between germline ends came to 21 bases. The germline gives CDR1 DFQATT, CDR2 SNEGSKA (reference sequence). The CDR3 covers 16 residues. Here the CDR3 reads CSASGEAGRQRYEQYF. The CDR3 DNA sequence: TGCAGTGCTAGTGGGGAGGCAGGGAGGCAGCGCTACGAGCAGTACTTC.